This T cell receptor (beta chain) appears in the sequencing data of a study of T cells in Graves' hyperthyroidism and ophthalmopathy. Findings and caveats of the study: Blood also carried most thyroid clonotypes expanded above 0.001. Ophthalmopathy was identified by the model a median around 6.9 months ahead of onset.

Researchers took RNA transcripts and amplified the TCR beta CDR3 regions from them. First-round RT-PCR of the TCR CDR3 relied on the HTBI primer set. Via MiXCR, TCRdb re-called the multiplex PCR reads, giving one row per CDR3 protein. The sample has 540,000 or so distinct CDR3 sequences; approximately 14% are singletons. Clinical symptoms, serum thyroxine, TRAb, thyroid ultrasound and orbital computed tomography established diagnosis. This sample holds PBMCs from around 9.9 ml fresh peripheral blood. As to this clonotype: Its antigen remains unknown.

The sample was blood. This clonotype originated in a woman aged 25-40 years with Graves' hyperthyroidism.

The CDR3 loop is CASSLARGEQFF. DNA for the CDR3: TGTGCCAGCAGTCTAGCCCGAGGTGAGCAGTTCTTC. The genes are TRBV27 and TRBJ2-1; TRBD2 is a possible D gene (5 bases). CDR3 length equals 12 residues. Trimming removed 5 bases from V and 9 bases from J, with 11 bases in between. Germline loops: CDR1 MNHEY, CDR2 SMNVEV (reference sequence).